This entry concerns a single T cell receptor beta chain. Its matching antigen is unknown. Germline assignment: CDR1 MDHEN and CDR2 SYDVKM. CDR3 size: 16 residues. With 6 bases clipped from V and 6 bases from J, the junction kept 16 bases outside the gene matches. The record originates from a study of regulatory T cells in long-lasting Graves disease. Study results and limitations: Patients whose Graves' disease persisted exhibited lower TCR diversity than those newly diagnosed. Persistent cases favored TRBV28, TRBJ1-2 and TRBJ2-5.

Stated time point: persistent/refractory GD, antithyroid drugs over 5 years with positive TRAb. Making the TCR library involved RNA that had been extracted from PBMCs. Patients all came to the study from an endocrinology department in Xi'an, China. Into tubes containing EDTA, approximately 9.4 milliliters of peripheral blood were drawn. Relying on iRepertoire HTBI primers and Arm-PCR of CDR3 regions, the team built TCR beta libraries. One entry per CDR3 protein results from TCRdb running MiXCR on the multiplex PCR reads. The sample has some 330,000 distinct CDR3 sequences; less than 30% are singletons.

J is TRBJ2-5 and V is TRBV28, with 7 positions matching TRBD2. The TCR sequence derives from a woman between 40 and 55 years old with Graves disease. The sequenced sample was peripheral blood mononuclear cells (PBMCs), obtained when the disease was refractory, from a patient treated with antithyroid drugs. CDR3 DNA sequence: TGTGCCAGCAGGGGTATAGAGGCGGGAGCGGGGAAGACCCAGTACTTC. It is translated as CASRGIEAGAGKTQYF. Drawing the rest from reference TRBV28 and TRBJ2-5, the complete variable domain is DVKVTQSSRYLVKRTGEKVFLECVQDMDHENMFWYRQDPGLGLRLIYFSYDVKMKEKGDIPEGYSVSREKKERFSLILESASTNQTSMYLCASRGIEAGAGKTQYFGPGTRLLVL.